A single sample is the source of the 4 T cell receptor beta chains below, sequenced in a study of blood T cell repertoires in COVID-19. Here immunoSEQ multiplex PCR was the method, and the copy in TCRdb shows in-frame clones only, minus some. The data hold a few hundred thousand clones, with more than 70% observed a single time. The sample consisted of peripheral blood. The receptor source for this set is an older woman with COVID-19, enrolled during active disease.

The chain couples TRBV12-3 or TRBV12-4 to TRBJ1-1, with D uncertain. Trimming pared 4 bases from V and 1 base from J, leaving 7 bases between. The CDR3 spans 13 residues. CDR3 sequence reads: CASSSTPNTEAFF. CDR3 in DNA: TGTGCCAGCAGTTCTACCCCGAACACTGAAGCTTTCTTT.

The genes are TRBV28 and TRBJ1-5, with D possibly being TRBD1 (6 bases). The CDR3 runs to 15 residues. The germline CDR1 and CDR2 sequences are MDHEN and SYDVKM. The ends were cut back, 7 bases at V and 4 bases at J, with 17 bases in the middle. CDR3 nucleotide sequence: TGTGCCAGCACCCCCCCACAGGGCTTTAATCAGCCCCAGCATTTT. This codes for CASTPPQGFNQPQHF. The full variable domain, completed using reference TRBV28 and TRBJ1-5, is DVKVTQSSRYLVKRTGEKVFLECVQDMDHENMFWYRQDPGLGLRLIYFSYDVKMKEKGDIPEGYSVSREKKERFSLILESASTNQTSMYLCASTPPQGFNQPQHFGDGTRLSIL.

The J gene is TRBJ2-6, the V gene TRBV9, with D uncertain. V lost 4 bases to trimming and J lost 4 bases, with 9 bases between them. Germline V CDR1 and CDR2: SGDLS, YYNGEE. CDR3 length: 14 residues. The CDR3 loop reads CASSPLRGANVLTF. CDR3 sequence (DNA): TGTGCCAGCAGCCCACTCCGGGGGGCCAACGTCCTGACTTTC.

CDR3 sequence: CASSYNSPYEQYF. The CDR3 DNA is TGTGCCAGCAGTTACAACAGCCCCTACGAGCAGTACTTC. The rearrangement links TRBV6-5 to TRBJ2-7; D call uncertain. Trimming took off 2 bases at V and 2 bases at J, with 7 bases between the two ends. The CDR3 is 13 amino acids. Germline values: CDR1 MNHEY, CDR2 SVGAGI.